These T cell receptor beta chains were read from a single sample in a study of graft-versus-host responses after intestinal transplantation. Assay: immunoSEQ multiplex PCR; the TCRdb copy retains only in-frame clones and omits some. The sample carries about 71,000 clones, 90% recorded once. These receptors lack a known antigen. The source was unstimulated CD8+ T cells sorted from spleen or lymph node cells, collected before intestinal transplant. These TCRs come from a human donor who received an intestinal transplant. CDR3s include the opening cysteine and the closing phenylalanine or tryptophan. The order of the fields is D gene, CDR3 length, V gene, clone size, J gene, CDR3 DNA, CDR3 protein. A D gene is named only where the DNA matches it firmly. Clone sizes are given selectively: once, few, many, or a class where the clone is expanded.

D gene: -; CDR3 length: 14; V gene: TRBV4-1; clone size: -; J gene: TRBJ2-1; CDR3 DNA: TGCGCCAGCAGCCAGGGGCCAGCCGGCAATGAGCAGTTCTTC; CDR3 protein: CASSQGPAGNEQFF
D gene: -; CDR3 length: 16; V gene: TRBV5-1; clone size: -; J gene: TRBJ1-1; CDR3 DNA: TGCGCCAGCAGCCCACGGGTCGCGGGGGCTAACACTGAAGCTTTCTTT; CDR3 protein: CASSPRVAGANTEAFF
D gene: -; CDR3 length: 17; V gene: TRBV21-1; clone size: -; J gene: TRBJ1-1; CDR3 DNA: -; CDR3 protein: CASSKVGGGSFNTEAFF
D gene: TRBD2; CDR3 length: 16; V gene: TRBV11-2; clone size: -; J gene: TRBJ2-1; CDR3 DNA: TGTGCCAGCAGCCCAAACCAGCGGGGGGGTTGGGATGAGCAGTTCTTC; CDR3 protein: CASSPNQRGGWDEQFF
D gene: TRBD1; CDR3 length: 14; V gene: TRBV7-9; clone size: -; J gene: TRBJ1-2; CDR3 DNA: TGTGCCAGCAGCCTCGGACAGGAAAACTATGGCTACACCTTC; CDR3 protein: CASSLGQENYGYTF
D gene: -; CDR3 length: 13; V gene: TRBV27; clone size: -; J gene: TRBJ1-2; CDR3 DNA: TGTGCCAGCAGCCCCCCCGGTTGGTATGGCTACACCTTC; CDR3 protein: CASSPPGWYGYTF
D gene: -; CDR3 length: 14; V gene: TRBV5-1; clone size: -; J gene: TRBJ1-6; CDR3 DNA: TGCGCCAGCAGCTGGGCAGATCGCAATTCACCCCTCCACTTT; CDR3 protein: CASSWADRNSPLHF
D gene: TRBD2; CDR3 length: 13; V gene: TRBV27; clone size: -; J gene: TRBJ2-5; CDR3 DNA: TGTGCCAGCTCCCTTCGGGGGGGGGAGACCCAGTACTTC; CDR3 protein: CASSLRGGETQYF
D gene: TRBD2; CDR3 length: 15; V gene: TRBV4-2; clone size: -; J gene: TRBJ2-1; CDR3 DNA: TGTGCCAGCAGCCAAGTAGCGGGGGGGCGCAATGAGCAGTTCTTC; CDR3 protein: CASSQVAGGRNEQFF
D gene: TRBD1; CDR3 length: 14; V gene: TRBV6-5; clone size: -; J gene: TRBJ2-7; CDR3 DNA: TGTGCCAGCAGTTTTATCCAGGGGGCGGACGAGCAGTACTTC; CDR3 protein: CASSFIQGADEQYF
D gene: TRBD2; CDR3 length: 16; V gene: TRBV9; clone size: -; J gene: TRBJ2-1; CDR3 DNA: TGTGCCAGCAGCGTAGTGTCCGGGACTAGCGGGGATGAGCAGTTCTTC; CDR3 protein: CASSVVSGTSGDEQFF
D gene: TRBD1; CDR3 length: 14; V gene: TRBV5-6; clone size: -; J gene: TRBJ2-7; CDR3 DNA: TGTGCCAGCAGCGCCGGGACAGGGGGTGACGAGCAGTACTTC; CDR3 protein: CASSAGTGGDEQYF
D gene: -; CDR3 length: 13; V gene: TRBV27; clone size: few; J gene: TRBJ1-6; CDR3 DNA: TGTGCCAGCAGTTCATCGGCGGGCTCACCCCTCCACTTT; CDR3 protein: CASSSSAGSPLHF
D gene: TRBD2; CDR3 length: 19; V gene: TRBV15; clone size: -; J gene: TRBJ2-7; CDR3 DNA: TGTGCCACCAGCAGAGATTCCCCGACTCGACTAGCGAACCACCACGAGCAGTACTTC; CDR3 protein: CATSRDSPTRLANHHEQYF
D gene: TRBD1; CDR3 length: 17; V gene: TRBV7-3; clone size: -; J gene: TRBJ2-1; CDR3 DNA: TGTGCCAGCAGCTTAACGGGGACAGGGCTTGGCAACAATGAGCAGTTCTTC; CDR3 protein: CASSLTGTGLGNNEQFF
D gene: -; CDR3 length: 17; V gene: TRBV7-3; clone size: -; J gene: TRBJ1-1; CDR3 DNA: TGTGCCAGCAGCTTAAACGGGGGACTACCCCAGAACACTGAAGCTTTCTTT; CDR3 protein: CASSLNGGLPQNTEAFF
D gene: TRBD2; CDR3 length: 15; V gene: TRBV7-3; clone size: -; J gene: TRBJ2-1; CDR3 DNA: TGTGCCAGCAGCTTAATGGGGACTAGCGTAGATGAGCAGTTCTTC; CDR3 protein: CASSLMGTSVDEQFF
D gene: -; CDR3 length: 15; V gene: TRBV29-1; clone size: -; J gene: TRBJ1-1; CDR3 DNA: TGCAGCGTTGAATGGCTTCCGACGAAGGAGGGTGAAGCTTTCTTT; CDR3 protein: CSVEWLPTKEGEAFF
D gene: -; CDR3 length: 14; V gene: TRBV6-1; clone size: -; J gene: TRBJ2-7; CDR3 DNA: TGTGCCAGCAGTGAACCGCGGCCTGACTACGAGCAGTACTTC; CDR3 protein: CASSEPRPDYEQYF
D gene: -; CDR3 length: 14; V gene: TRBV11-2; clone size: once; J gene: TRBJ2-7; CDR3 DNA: TGTGCCAGCAGCTTTGGGACACAGACCTACGAGCAGTACTTC; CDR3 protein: CASSFGTQTYEQYF
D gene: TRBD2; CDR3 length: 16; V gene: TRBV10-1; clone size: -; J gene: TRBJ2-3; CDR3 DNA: TGCGCCAGCAGTGTGTCTAGCGGGGGGGCCGAAGATACGCAGTATTTT; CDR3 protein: CASSVSSGGAEDTQYF
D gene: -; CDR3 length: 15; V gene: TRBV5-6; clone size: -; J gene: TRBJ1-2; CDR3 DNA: TGTGCCAGCAGCTTGGCTACGCTTGGGGCTGATGGCTACACCTTC; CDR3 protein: CASSLATLGADGYTF
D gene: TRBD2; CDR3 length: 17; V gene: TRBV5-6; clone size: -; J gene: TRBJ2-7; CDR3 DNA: TGTGCCAGCAGCGATGGGACTAGCGGGGGGGCGCCCTACGAGCAGTACTTC; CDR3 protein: CASSDGTSGGAPYEQYF
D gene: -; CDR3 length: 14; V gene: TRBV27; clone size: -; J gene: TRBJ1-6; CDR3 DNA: TGTGCCAGCAGTCCTTACCAGGGTGGGTCACCCCTCCACTTT; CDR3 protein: CASSPYQGGSPLHF
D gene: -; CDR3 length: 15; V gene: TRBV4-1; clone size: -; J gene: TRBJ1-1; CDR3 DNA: TGCGCCAGCAGCCAAGATGGAATCGGGTCGGGTGAAGCTTTCTTT; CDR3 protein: CASSQDGIGSGEAFF
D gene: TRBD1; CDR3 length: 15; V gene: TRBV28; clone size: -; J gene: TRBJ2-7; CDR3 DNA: TGTGCCAGCAGTTCGAGGGACAGGGGGTTGTACGAGCAGTACTTC; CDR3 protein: CASSSRDRGLYEQYF
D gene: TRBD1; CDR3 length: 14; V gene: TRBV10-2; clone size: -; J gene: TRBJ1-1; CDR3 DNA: TGCGCCAGCGGGACAGGGGCCGCCGGGACTGAAGCTTTCTTT; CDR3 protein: CASGTGAAGTEAFF
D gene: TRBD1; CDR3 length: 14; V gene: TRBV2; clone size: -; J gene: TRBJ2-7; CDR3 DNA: TGTGCCAGCACAACCGGGACAGGGTCCGACGAGCAGTACTTC; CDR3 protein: CASTTGTGSDEQYF
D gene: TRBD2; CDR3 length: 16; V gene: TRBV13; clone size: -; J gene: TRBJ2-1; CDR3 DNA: TGTGCCAGCAGCTTAGCGGGGGGGGCCAGGGAGCATGAGCAGTTCTTC; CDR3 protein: CASSLAGGAREHEQFF
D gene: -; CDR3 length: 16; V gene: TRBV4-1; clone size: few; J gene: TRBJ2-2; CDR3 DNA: TGCGCCAGCAGCCAAGAGGCCTCTTCGAACACCGGGGAGCTGTTTTTT; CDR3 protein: CASSQEASSNTGELFF
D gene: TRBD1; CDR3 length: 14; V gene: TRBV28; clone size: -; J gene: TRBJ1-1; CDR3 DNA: TGTGCCAGCAGTTTTACAGGGGTGCCCACTGAAGCTTTCTTT; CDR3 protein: CASSFTGVPTEAFF
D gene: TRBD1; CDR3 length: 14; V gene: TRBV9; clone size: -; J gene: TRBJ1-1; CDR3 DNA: TGTGCCAGCAGCGGAACTACAGGGGGCCCTGAAGCTTTCTTT; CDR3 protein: CASSGTTGGPEAFF
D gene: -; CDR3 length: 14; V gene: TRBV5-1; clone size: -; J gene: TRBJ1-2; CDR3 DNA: TGCGCCAGCAGCTTGGCCGGGGAGAACTATGGCTACACCTTC; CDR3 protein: CASSLAGENYGYTF
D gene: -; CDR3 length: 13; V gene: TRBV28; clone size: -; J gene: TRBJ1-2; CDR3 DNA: TGTGCCAGCAGTTATGAGAGGATCTATGGCTACACCTTC; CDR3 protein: CASSYERIYGYTF
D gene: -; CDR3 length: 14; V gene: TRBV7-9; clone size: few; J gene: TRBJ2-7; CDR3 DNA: TGTGCCAGCAGCTTGGCCCTCGCGGTTGGCGAGCAGTACTTC; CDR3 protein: CASSLALAVGEQYF
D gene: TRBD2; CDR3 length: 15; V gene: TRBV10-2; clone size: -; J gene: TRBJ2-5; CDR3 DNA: TGCGCCAGCAGTCCTAGCGGGGGGCTCCAAGAGACCCAGTACTTC; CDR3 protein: CASSPSGGLQETQYF
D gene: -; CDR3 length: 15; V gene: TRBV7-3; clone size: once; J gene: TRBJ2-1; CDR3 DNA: TGTGCCAGCAGCCCGACAACCGACAGGTGGAATGAGCAGTTCTTC; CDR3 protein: CASSPTTDRWNEQFF
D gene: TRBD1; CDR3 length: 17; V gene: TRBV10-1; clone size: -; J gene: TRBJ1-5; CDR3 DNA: TGCGCCAGCAGGAGGGGTCGCGGGGACAGGGAATTACAGCCCCAGCATTTT; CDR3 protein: CASRRGRGDRELQPQHF
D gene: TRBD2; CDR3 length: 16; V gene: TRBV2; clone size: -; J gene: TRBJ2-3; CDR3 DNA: TGTGCCAGCAGTGAGTATTCGGGACTAGTTACAGATACGCAGTATTTT; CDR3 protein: CASSEYSGLVTDTQYF
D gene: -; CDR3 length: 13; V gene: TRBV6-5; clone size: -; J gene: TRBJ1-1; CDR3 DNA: TGTGCCAGCAGTTACCTAGGGGACACTGAAGCTTTCTTT; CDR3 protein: CASSYLGDTEAFF
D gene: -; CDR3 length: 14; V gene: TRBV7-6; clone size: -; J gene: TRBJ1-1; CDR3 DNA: TGTGCCAGCAGCTTAGGAGGCAGGAACACTGAAGCTTTCTTT; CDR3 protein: CASSLGGRNTEAFF
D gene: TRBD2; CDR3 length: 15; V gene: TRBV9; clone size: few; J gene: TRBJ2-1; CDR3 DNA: TGTGCCAGCAGCGTAGGGCTAGCGGGGGTGGATGAGCAGTTCTTC; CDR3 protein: CASSVGLAGVDEQFF
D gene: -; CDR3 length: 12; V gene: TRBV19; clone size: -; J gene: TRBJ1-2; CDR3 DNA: TGTGCCAGTCTTACGTCAGGGTTTGGCTACACCTTC; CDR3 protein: CASLTSGFGYTF
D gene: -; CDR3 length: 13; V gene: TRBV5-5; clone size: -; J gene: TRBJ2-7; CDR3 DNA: TGTGCCAGCAGCGTGACAGTTTCCTACGAGCAGTACTTC; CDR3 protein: CASSVTVSYEQYF
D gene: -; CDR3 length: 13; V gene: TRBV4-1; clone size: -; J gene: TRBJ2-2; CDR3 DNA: TGCGCCAGCAGCCCTAGAGTCCCCGGGGAGCTGTTTTTT; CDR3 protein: CASSPRVPGELFF
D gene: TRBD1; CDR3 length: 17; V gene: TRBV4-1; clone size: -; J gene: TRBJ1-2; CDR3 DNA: TGCGCCAGCAGCCAAGGATCGGGACAGGGGGTTTACTATGGCTACACCTTC; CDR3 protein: CASSQGSGQGVYYGYTF
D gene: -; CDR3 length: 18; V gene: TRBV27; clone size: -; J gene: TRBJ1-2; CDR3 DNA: TGTGCCAGCAGTTTAAAGGTTCGGGGTCGGATTTTCGACTATGGCTACACCTTC; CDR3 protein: CASSLKVRGRIFDYGYTF
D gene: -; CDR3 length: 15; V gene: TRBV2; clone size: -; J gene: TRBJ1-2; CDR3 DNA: TGTGCCAGCAGGGACCAAGAACAGGGTGGGTATGGCTACACCTTC; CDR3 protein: CASRDQEQGGYGYTF
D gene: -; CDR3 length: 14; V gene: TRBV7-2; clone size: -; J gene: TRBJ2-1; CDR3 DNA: TGTGCCAGCAGCCCAAACGAATCAGGGGATGAGCAGTTCTTC; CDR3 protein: CASSPNESGDEQFF
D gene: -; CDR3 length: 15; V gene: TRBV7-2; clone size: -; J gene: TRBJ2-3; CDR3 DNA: TGTGCCAGCAGCCCCGGGGACACGTACACAGATACGCAGTATTTT; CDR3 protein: CASSPGDTYTDTQYF
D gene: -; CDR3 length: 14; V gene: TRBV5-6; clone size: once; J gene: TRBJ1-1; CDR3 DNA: TGTGCCAGCAGCTCTGGGAGGGGTGACACTGAAGCTTTCTTT; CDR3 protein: CASSSGRGDTEAFF
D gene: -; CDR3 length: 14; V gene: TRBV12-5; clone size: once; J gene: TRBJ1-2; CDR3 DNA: TGTGCTAGTGGTTTGGAGAATCAGAACTATGGCTACACCTTC; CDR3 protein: CASGLENQNYGYTF
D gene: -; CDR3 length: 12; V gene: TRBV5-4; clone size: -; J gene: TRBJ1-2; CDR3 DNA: TGTGCCAGCAGCTTTCGTCGTTATGGCTACACCTTC; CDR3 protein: CASSFRRYGYTF
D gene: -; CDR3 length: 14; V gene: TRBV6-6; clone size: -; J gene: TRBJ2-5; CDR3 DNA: TGTGCCAGCAGTTACTCTGGAGGGAGGGAGACCCAGTACTTC; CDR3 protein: CASSYSGGRETQYF
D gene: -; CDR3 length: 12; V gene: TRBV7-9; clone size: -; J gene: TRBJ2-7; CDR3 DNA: TGTGCCAGCAGCTTGGGAGCCTACGAGCAGTACTTC; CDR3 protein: CASSLGAYEQYF
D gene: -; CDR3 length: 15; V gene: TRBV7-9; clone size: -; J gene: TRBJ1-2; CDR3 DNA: TGTGCCAGCAGCTCGCTAACCCGGGACACGGATGGCTACACCTTC; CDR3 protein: CASSSLTRDTDGYTF